This entry is about one T cell receptor (beta chain). What this receptor recognizes is not known. Per-base quality was not reported, and no clone a single base away is much larger than it. Germline trimming amounts to 4 bases on V and 3 bases on J, with 5 as the count of junction bases outside the gene matches. The CDR3 contains 14 residues, cysteine and phenylalanine counted. Only the CDR3 DNA is retained, 42 bases long and in frame from the first base. The germline V gene specifies MDHEN as CDR1 and SYDVKM as CDR2. Library preparation used PCR. The instrument was an Illumina iSeq 100. Per the original workflow: Non-productive sequences were removed, and CDR3s not starting with C, not ending with F or W, or shorter than 7 amino acids were discarded. Using R version 3.6.1, CDR3 homology was evaluated through Levenshtein distances (stringdist) along with unrooted phylogenetic trees (ape). Starting from the raw public reads, TCRdb applied fastp trimming at Q25, assembled clones with MiXCR and retained in-frame beta chains. Records with the same CDR3 protein are collapsed into one entry carrying the most frequent genes and DNA. TCRdb assigned the V and J calls; the authors' analysis was not used. Within this sample are 25,000 or so distinct CDR3 sequences, with 51% of them counted one time only. The top ten constitute approximately 1% of the sample.

The sample originates from a study of vaccination and CD4 T cells after COVID-19 (dated by TCRdb to between 2021 and 2022). Background for the entire study: Convalescent patients had a positive SARS-CoV-2 result on nasal swab PCR, and of these patients, several had mild disease and one had severe disease. Six males and four females were included in the convalescent cohort, with two Hispanic individuals, seven Caucasians, two Asians and one multiracial person represented. Participants got two doses of the Pfizer-BioNTech BNT162b2 vaccine (n=8) or two doses of the Moderna mRNA-1273 vaccine (n=2). Post-COVID blood samples from convalescent patients were collected a median of around 100 days after diagnosis, with a range of roughly 35 to 170 days. Post-vaccine blood samples were taken a median of around 77 days after the second vaccine dose, with a range of 14 to 241 days. In fewer than 12 COVID-19 convalescent patients and a few infection-naive healthy vaccine recipients, researchers compared the spike-specific CD4+ TCR repertoire from before mRNA vaccination with the repertoire from after. The full study reports these points: The number of convalescent patients in the study was relatively small, and the study did not examine early timepoints following natural infection. Among the post-vaccine SARS-CoV-2-reactive clones in convalescent patients, a median 86.3% showed up only after vaccination, which suggests vaccine-specific priming. In convalescent patients, nearly all vaccine-specific clones (304 of 307) were found to be mono-reactive for SARS-CoV-2 spike rather than cross-reactive with common cold coronaviruses. Although the median number of SARS-CoV-2-reactive clonotypes went up from approximately 20 after infection to 38 after vaccination, the increase was not significant.

The convalescent patients' positive SARS-CoV-2 PCR tests fell between March and December 2020, which was before the Alpha, Beta and Delta variants emerged in the United States. Ficoll-Paque Plus gradient centrifugation was used to isolate PBMCs from whole blood, and the isolated PBMCs were then either used fresh or cryopreserved at -140C. The chain uses TRBV28 and TRBJ2-5, with 7 bases aligning to TRBD2. This material consisted of CD4+ T cells from blood, taken before SARS-CoV-2 vaccination. The clonotype was recovered from a human donor who had recovered from COVID-19. The CDR3 here reads CASSYGLDKETQYF. The nucleotide sequence is given as TGTGCCAGCAGTTACGGACTAGACAAAGAGACCCAGTACTTC.